These T cell receptor beta chains were read from a single sample in a study of blood T cell repertoires in COVID-19. The data were produced by immunoSEQ multiplex PCR, yet TCRdb's version contains in-frame clones alone and is incomplete. This repertoire shows 210,000 or so clones, about 85% found once; its top ten account for about a tenth. The specimen was PBMCs or T cells enriched from blood (not recorded which). The receptors shown here come from a man under 40 who had recovered from COVID-19. The CDR3 runs from the conserved cysteine through the conserved F or W. The order of the fields is D gene, V gene, J gene, clone size, CDR3 protein, CDR3 DNA. D genes are given only for firm matches. Clone size appears in some rows only: once, few, many, or a class for an expanded clone.

>TRBD1|TRBV10-3|TRBJ2-1|-
CAISESSDTVGTGSEPPSYNEQFF
TGTGCCATCAGTGAGTCATCGGACACCGTGGGGACAGGGAGCGAGCCCCCATCGTACAATGAGCAGTTCTTC
>-|TRBV7-9|TRBJ2-7|-
CASSGTGPSYEQYF
TGTGCCAGCAGCGGGACTGGGCCCTCCTACGAGCAGTACTTC
>-|TRBV4-3|TRBJ2-1|-
CASSRFQVEQFF
TGCGCCAGCAGCCGTTTCCAGGTCGAGCAGTTCTTC
>TRBD1|TRBV2|TRBJ2-7|-
CASKRQGYEQYF
TGTGCCAGCAAGCGACAGGGCTACGAGCAGTACTTC
>-|TRBV10-3|TRBJ1-2|few
CAISNTANYGYTF
TGTGCCATCAGTAATACAGCTAACTATGGCTACACCTTC
>-|TRBV19|TRBJ2-2|-
CASKWDLNTGELFF
TGTGCCAGTAAGTGGGACTTGAACACCGGGGAGCTGTTTTTT
>-|TRBV5-1|TRBJ2-1|-
CASSLVAQYNEQFF
TGCGCCAGCAGCTTGGTGGCCCAATACAATGAGCAGTTCTTC
>-|TRBV6-5|TRBJ1-1|-
CASSFRGTEAFF
TGTGCCAGCTCCTTCCGGGGCACTGAAGCTTTCTTT
>-|TRBV30|TRBJ1-5|-
CAWSFGVSNQPQHF
TGTGCCTGGAGTTTCGGAGTCAGCAATCAGCCCCAGCATTTT
>-|TRBV10-3|TRBJ1-1|-
CAINDRGTEAFF
TGTGCCATCAACGATCGGGGAACTGAAGCTTTCTTT
>-|TRBV11-3|TRBJ1-1|-
CASSLDTGSEAFF
TGTGCCAGCAGCTTAGACACAGGGTCTGAAGCTTTCTTT
>TRBD1|TRBV30|TRBJ1-4|-
CAWSGQGAINEKLFF
TGTGCCTGGAGTGGCCAGGGGGCTATTAATGAAAAACTGTTTTTT
>-|TRBV6-5|TRBJ1-3|-
CATHGANGNTIYF
TGTGCCACCCATGGGGCGAATGGAAACACCATATATTTT
>-|TRBV25-1|TRBJ2-7|-
CASSQQGYEQYF
TGTGCCAGCAGTCAACAGGGCTACGAGCAGTACTTC
>TRBD2|TRBV7-9|TRBJ2-2|-
CASRTRLAGGSNTGELFF
TGTGCCAGCAGAACCCGACTAGCGGGAGGGTCGAACACCGGGGAGCTGTTTTTT
>-|TRBV7-2|TRBJ2-7|-
CASSLDQGRGRLEYF
TGTGCCAGCAGCTTAGATCAGGGGAGGGGCAGATTGGAGTACTTC
>-|TRBV7-2|TRBJ2-7|-
CATSYLSGTAYEQYF
TGTGCCACCTCATACCTTAGCGGGACAGCCTACGAGCAGTACTTC
>-|TRBV18|TRBJ1-3|-
CASSPGHYFSGNTIYF
TGTGCCAGCTCACCGGGCCATTACTTCTCTGGAAACACCATATATTTT
>TRBD2|TRBV7-2|TRBJ2-5|-
CASSIRGGTSETQYF
TGTGCCAGCAGCATTCGCGGGGGGACCTCAGAGACCCAGTACTTC
>TRBD1|TRBV28|TRBJ1-2|-
CASLFNAGTGGYTF
TGTGCCAGTCTGTTTAATGCGGGGACAGGCGGCTACACCTTC
>TRBD2|TRBV2|TRBJ2-3|-
CASPYDTSGRASTDTQYF
TGTGCCAGCCCCTACGATACTAGCGGGAGGGCTAGCACAGATACGCAGTATTTT
>TRBD1|TRBV19|TRBJ2-1|-
CASSIYWGQYNEQFF
TGTGCCAGTAGTATATATTGGGGACAGTACAATGAGCAGTTCTTC
>TRBD1|TRBV7-8|TRBJ1-6|few
CASSRAGQGTSPLHF
TGTGCCAGCAGCCGAGCGGGACAGGGCACTTCACCCCTCCACTTT
>TRBD2|TRBV6-5|TRBJ2-2|-
CASSPGLAGTGELFF
TGTGCCAGCAGTCCGGGACTAGCGGGCACCGGGGAGCTGTTTTTT